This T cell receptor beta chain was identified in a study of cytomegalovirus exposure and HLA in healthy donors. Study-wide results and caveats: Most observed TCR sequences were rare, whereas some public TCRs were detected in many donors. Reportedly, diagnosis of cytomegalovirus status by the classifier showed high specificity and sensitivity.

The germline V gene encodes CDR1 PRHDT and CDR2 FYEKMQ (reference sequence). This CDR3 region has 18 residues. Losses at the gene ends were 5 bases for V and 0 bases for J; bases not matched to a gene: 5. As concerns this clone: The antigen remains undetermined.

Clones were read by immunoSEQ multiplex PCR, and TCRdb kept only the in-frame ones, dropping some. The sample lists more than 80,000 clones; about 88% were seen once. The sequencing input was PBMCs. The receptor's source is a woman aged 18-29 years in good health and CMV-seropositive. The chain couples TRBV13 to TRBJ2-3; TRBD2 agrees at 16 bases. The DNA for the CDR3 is TGTGCCAGCAGCGAGGGACTAGCGGGGGGGGAAAGCACAGATACGCAGTATTTT. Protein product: CASSEGLAGGESTDTQYF.